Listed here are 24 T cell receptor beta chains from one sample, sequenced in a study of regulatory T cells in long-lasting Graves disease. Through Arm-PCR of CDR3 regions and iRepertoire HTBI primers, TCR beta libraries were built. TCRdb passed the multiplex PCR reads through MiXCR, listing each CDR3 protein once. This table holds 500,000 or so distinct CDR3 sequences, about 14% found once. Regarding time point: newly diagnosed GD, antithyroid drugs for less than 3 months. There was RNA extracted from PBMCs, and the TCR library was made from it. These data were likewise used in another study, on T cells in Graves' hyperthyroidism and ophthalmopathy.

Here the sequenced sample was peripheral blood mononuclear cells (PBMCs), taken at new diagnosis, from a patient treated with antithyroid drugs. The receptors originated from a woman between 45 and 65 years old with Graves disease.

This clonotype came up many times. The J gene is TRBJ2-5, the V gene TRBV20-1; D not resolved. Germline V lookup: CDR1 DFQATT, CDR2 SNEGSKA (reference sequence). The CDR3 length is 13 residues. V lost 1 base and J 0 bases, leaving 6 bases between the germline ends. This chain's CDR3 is CSARAGYQETQYF. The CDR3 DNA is TGCAGTGCTAGAGCCGGATACCAAGAGACCCAGTACTTC.

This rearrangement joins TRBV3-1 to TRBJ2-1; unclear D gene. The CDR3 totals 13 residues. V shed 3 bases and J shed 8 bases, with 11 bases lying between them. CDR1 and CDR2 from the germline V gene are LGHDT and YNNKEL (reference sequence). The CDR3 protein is CASSQSFGDEQFF. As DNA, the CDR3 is TGTGCCAGCAGCCAGTCATTTGGCGATGAGCAGTTCTTC.

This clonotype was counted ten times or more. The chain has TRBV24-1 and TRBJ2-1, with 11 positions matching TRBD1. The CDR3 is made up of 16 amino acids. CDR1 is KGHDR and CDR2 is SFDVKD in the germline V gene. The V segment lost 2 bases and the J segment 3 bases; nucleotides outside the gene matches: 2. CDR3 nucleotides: TGTGCCACCAGTGATTATGGGACAGGGGGCTACAATGAGCAGTTCTTC. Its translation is CATSDYGTGGYNEQFF.

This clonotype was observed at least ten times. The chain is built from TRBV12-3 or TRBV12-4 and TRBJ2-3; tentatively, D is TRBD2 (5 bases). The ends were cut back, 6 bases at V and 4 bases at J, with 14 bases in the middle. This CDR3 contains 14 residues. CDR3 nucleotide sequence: TGTGCCAGCAGCCTATCGACGCGGGCAGATACGCAGTATTTT. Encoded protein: CASSLSTRADTQYF.

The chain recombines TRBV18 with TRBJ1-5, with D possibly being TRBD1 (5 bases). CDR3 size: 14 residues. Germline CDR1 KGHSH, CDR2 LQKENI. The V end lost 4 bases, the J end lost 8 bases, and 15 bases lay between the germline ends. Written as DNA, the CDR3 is TGTGCCAGCTCACTGGACGGGGACTTCAAGCCCCAGCATTTT. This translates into CASSLDGDFKPQHF.

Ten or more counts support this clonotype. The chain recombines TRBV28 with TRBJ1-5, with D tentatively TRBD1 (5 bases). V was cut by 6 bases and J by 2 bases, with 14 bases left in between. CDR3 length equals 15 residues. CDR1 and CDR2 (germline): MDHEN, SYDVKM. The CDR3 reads CASSSLAGRNQPQHF. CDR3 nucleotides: TGTGCCAGCAGCTCGCTGGCGGGGCGCAATCAGCCCCAGCATTTT.

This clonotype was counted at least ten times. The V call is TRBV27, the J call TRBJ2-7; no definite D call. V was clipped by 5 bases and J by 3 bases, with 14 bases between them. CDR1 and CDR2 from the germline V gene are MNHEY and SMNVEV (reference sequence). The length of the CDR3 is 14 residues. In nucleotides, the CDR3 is TGTGCCAGCAGTCCGGACGTCCGTGACTACGAGCAGTACTTC. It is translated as CASSPDVRDYEQYF.

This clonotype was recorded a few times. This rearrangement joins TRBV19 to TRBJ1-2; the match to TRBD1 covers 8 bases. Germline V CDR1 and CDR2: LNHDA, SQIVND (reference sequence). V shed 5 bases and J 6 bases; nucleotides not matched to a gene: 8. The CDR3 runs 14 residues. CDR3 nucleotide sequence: TGTGCCAGTAGTTACGCAGGGGGCAGAAATGGCTACACCTTC. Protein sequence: CASSYAGGRNGYTF.

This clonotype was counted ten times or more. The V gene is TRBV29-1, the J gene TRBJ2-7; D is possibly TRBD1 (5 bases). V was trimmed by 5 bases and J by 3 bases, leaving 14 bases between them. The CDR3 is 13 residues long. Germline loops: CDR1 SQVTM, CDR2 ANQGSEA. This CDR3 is CSVRAPGRYEQYF. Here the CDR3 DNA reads TGCAGCGTTCGTGCCCCAGGGCGCTACGAGCAGTACTTC.

The CDR3 loop is CASGPGDWGTDTQYF. For the CDR3, the DNA is TGTGCCAGCGGCCCAGGGGATTGGGGTACAGATACGCAGTATTTT. The gene calls are TRBV6-1 and TRBJ2-3, with D perhaps matching TRBD1 (6 bases). The CDR3 runs to 15 residues. V dropped 8 bases and J dropped 3 bases, with 18 bases sitting between them. Germline values: CDR1 MNHNS, CDR2 SASEGT.

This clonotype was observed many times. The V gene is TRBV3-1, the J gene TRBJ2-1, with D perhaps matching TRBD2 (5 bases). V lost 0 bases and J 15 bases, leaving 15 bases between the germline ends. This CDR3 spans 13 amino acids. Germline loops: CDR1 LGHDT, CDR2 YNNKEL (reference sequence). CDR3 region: CASSQDRGSFGFF. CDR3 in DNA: TGTGCCAGCAGCCAAGATCGGGGTAGTTTTGGGTTCTTC.

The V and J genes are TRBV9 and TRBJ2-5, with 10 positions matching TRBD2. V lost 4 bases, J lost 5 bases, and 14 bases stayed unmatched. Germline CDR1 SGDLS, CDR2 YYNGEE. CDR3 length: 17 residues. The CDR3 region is CASSHSPGLAEGETQYF. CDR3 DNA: TGTGCCAGCAGCCATTCACCCGGACTAGCGGAAGGGGAGACCCAGTACTTC.

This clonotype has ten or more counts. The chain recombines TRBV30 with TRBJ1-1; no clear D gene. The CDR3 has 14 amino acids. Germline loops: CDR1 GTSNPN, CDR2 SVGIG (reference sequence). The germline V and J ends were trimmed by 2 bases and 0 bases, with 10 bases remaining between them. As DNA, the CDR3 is TGTGCCTGGAGTTCGCGAGGTCTGAACACTGAAGCTTTCTTT. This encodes CAWSSRGLNTEAFF.

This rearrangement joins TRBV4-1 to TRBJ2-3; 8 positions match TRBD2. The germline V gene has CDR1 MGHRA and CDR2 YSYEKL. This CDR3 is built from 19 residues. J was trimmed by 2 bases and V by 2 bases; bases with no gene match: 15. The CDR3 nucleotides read TGCGCCAGCAGCCAACCCGACTGGTATAGCGGGGCTAACACAGATACGCAGTATTTT. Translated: CASSQPDWYSGANTDTQYF.

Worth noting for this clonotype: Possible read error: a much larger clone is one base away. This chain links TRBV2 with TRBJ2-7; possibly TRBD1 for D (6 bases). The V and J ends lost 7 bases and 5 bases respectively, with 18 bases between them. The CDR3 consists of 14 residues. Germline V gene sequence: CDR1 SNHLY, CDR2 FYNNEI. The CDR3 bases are TGTGCCAGCAAACTCCGGGACACTCCAAACGAGCAGTACTTC. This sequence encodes CASKLRDTPNEQYF. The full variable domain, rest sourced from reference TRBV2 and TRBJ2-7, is EPEVTQTPSHQVTQMGQEVILRCVPISNHLYFYWYRQILGQKVEFLVSFYNNEISEKSEIFDDQFSVERPDGSNFTLKIRSTKLEDSAMYFCASKLRDTPNEQYFGPGTRLTVT.

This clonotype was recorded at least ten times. The CDR3 here is CATSEGGYSYNEQFF. CDR3 sequence (DNA): TGTGCCACCAGTGAAGGAGGGTACTCCTACAATGAGCAGTTCTTC. V gene TRBV24-1 combines with J gene TRBJ2-1, with D possibly TRBD2 on 6 matching bases. Trimming cost V 4 bases and J 0 bases, with 9 bases left between them. The CDR3 is 15 residues long. Germline V gene data show CDR1 as KGHDR and CDR2 as SFDVKD.

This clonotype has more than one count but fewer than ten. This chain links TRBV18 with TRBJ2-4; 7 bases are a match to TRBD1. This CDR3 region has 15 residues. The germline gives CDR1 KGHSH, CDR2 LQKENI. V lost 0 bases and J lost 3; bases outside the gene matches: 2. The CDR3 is CASSPPSGGKNIQYF. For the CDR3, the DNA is TGTGCCAGCTCACCACCGTCAGGGGGCAAAAACATTCAGTACTTC.

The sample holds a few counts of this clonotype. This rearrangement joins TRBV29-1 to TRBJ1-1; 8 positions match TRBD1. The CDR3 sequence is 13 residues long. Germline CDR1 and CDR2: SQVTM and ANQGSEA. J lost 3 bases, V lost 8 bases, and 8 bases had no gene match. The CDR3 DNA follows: TGCAGCTCTTCGACAGGGGTATACACTGAAGCTTTCTTT. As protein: CSSSTGVYTEAFF.

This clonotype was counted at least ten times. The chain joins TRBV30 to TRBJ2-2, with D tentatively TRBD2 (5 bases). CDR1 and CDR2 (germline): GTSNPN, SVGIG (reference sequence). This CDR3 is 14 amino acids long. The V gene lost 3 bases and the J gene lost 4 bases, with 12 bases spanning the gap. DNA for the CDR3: TGTGCCTGGAGCCTCGGACTCGTCACCGGGGAGCTGTTTTTT. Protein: CAWSLGLVTGELFF.

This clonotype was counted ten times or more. CDR3 DNA: TGTGCCAGCAGCCGAGCTCAAAAGGGCGAGCAGTACTTC. This gives the protein CASSRAQKGEQYF. The chain has TRBV5-4 and TRBJ2-7; D remains unclear. V shed 4 bases and J shed 6 bases, with 14 bases lying between them. Per germline, CDR1 SGHNT and CDR2 YYREEE (reference sequence). The CDR3 is 13 amino acids.

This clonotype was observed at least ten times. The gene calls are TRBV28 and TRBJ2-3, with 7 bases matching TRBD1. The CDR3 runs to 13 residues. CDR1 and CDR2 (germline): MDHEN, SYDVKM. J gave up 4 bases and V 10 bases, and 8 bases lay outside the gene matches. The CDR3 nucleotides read TGTGCCACCCAGAGGGGGCAGGCAGATACGCAGTATTTT. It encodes CATQRGQADTQYF.

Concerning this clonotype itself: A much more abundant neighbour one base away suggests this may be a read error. The CDR3 protein is CASSQELSSYNEQYF. CDR3 coding DNA: TGTGCCAGCAGCCAAGAACTGAGCTCCTACAATGAGCAGTACTTC. V and J are TRBV12-3 or TRBV12-4 and TRBJ2-7, with D uncertain. This CDR3 contains 15 residues. V was shortened by 6 bases and J by 7 bases, with 22 bases between the two germline ends.

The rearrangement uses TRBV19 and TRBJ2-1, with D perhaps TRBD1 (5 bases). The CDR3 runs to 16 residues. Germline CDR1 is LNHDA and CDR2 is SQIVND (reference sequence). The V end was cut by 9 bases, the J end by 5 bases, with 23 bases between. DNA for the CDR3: TGTGCCAGCACTCCTTTGTTTGGGGCCAATGACAATGAGCAGTTCTTC. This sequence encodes CASTPLFGANDNEQFF.

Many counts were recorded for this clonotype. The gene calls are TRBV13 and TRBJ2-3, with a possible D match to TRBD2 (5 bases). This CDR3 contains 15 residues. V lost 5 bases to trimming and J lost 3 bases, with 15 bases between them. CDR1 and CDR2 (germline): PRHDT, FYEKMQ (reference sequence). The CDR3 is CASSPNSARTDTQYF. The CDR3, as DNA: TGTGCCAGCAGCCCCAATAGCGCCCGTACAGATACGCAGTATTTT. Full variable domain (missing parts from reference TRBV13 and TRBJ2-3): AAGVIQSPRHLIKEKRETATLKCYPIPRHDTVYWYQQGPGQDPQFLISFYEKMQSDKGSIPDRFSAQQFSDYHSELNMSSLELGDSALYFCASSPNSARTDTQYFGPGTRLTVL.